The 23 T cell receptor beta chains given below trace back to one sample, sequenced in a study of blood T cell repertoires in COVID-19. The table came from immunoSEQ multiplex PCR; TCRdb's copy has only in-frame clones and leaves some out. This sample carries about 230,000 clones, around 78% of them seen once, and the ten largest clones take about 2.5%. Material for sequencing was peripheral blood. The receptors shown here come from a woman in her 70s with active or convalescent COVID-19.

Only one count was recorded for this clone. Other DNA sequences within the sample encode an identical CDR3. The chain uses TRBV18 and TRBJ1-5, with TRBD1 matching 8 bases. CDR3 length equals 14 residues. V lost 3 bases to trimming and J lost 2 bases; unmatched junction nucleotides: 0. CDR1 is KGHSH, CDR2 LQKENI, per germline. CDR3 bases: TGTGCCAGCTCACCGGGACAGGGCAATCAGCCCCAGCATTTT. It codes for CASSPGQGNQPQHF.

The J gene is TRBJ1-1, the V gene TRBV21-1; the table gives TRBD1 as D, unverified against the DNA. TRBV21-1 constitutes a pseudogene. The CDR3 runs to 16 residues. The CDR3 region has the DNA TGTGCCAGCAGCCCCGAGGCGGCGACAGAGTCTACTGAAGCTTTCTTT. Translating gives CASSPEAATESTEAFF.

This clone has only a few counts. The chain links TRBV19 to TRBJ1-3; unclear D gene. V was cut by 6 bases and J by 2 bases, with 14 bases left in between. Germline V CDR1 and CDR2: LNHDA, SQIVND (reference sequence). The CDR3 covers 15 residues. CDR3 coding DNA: TGTGCCAGTAGCCGTGTTGCGCAACCTGGAAACACCATATATTTT. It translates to CASSRVAQPGNTIYF.

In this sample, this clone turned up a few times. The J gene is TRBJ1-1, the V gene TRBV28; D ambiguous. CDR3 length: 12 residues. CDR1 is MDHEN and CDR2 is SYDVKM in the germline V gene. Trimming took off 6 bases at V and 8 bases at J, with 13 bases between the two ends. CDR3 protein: CASSSQALEAFF. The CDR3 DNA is TGTGCCAGCAGCTCCCAGGCTCTAGAAGCTTTCTTT. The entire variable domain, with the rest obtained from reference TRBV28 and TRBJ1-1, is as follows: DVKVTQSSRYLVKRTGEKVFLECVQDMDHENMFWYRQDPGLGLRLIYFSYDVKMKEKGDIPEGYSVSREKKERFSLILESASTNQTSMYLCASSSQALEAFFGQGTRLTVV.

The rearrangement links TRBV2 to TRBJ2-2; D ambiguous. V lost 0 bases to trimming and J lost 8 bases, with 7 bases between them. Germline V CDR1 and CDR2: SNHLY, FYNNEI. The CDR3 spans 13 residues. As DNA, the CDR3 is TGTGCCAGCAGTGAAGCGCAGGCTGGGGAGCTGTTTTTT. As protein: CASSEAQAGELFF.

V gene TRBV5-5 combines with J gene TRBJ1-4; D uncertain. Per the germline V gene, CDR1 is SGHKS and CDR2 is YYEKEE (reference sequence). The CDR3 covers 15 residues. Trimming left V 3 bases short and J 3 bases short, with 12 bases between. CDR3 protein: CASSSSRGANEKLFF. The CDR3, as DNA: TGTGCCAGCAGCTCCTCGCGAGGAGCTAATGAAAAACTGTTTTTT. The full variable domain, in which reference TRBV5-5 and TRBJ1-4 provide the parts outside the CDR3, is DAGVTQSPTHLIKTRGQQVTLRCSPISGHKSVSWYQQVLGQGPQFIFQYYEKEERGRGNFPDRFSARQFPNYSSELNVNALLLGDSALYLCASSSSRGANEKLFFGSGTQLSVL.

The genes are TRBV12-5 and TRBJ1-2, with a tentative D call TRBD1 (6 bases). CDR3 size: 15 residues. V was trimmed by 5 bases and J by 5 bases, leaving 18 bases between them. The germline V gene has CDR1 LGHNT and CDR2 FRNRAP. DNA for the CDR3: TGTGCTAGTGGTCCGCCCGCGGGGGCGCGGTATGGCTACACCTTC. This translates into CASGPPAGARYGYTF.

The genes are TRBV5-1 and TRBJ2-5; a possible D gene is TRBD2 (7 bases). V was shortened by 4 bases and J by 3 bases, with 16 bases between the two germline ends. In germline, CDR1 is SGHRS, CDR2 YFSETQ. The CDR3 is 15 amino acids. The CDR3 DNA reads TGCGCCAGCAGCCCAAAGGGGGAGGGGGAAGAGACCCAGTACTTC. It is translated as CASSPKGEGEETQYF.

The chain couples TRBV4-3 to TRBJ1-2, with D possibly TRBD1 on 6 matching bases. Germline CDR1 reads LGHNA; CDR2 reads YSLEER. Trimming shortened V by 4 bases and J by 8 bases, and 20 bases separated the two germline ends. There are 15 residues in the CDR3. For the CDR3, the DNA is TGCGCCAGCAGCCCTGCTTTAGGGGGGGTGGTAGGCTACACCTTC. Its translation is CASSPALGGVVGYTF.

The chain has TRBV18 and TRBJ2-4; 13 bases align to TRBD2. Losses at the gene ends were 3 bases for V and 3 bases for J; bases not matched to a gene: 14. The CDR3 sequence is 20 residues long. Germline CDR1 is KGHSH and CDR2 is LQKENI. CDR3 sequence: CASSPQPGLAGLGGKNIQYF. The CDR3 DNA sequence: TGTGCCAGCTCACCGCAGCCGGGACTAGCGGGGCTGGGAGGCAAAAACATTCAGTACTTC.

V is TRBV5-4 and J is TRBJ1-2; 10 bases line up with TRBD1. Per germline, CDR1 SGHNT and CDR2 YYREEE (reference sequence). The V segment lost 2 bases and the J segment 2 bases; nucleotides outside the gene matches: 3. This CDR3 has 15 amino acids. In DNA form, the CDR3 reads TGTGCCAGCAGCTTTGGACAGGGGGTGAACTATGGCTACACCTTC. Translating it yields CASSFGQGVNYGYTF.

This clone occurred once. This CDR3 reads CASSLLLDRGGLQETQYF. The CDR3 coding sequence is TGTGCCAGCAGCCTCTTACTTGACCGGGGGGGCCTACAAGAGACCCAGTACTTC. V and J are TRBV7-9 and TRBJ2-5, with 8 positions matching TRBD2. V shed 5 bases, J shed 2 bases, and the junction held 16 bases outside the gene matches. The CDR3 has 18 residues. CDR1 and CDR2 from the germline V gene are SEHNR and FQNEAQ (reference sequence).

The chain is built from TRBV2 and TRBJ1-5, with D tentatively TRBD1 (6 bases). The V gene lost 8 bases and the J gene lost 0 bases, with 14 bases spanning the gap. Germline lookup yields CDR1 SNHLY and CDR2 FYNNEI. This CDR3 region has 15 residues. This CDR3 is CASGSRGFSNQPQHF. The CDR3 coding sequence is TGTGCCAGCGGTTCAAGGGGGTTTAGCAATCAGCCCCAGCATTTT.

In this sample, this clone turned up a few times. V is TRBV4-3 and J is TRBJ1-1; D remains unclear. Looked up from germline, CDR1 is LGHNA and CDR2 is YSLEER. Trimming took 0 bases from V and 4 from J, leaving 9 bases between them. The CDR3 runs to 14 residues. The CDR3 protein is CASSQDAGITEAFF. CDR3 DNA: TGCGCCAGCAGCCAAGATGCCGGGATCACTGAAGCTTTCTTT.

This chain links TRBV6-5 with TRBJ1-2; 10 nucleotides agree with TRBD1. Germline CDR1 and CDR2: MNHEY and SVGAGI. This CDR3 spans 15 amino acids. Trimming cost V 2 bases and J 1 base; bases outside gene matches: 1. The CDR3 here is CASSYRDRGNYGYTF. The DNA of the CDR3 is TGTGCCAGCAGTTACCGGGACAGGGGTAACTATGGCTACACCTTC.

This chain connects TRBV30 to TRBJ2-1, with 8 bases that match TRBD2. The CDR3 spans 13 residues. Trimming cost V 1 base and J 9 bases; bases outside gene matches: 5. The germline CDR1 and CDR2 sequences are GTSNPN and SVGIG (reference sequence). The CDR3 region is CAWSDTGGIEQFF. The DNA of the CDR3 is TGTGCCTGGAGTGATACGGGGGGGATTGAGCAGTTCTTC.

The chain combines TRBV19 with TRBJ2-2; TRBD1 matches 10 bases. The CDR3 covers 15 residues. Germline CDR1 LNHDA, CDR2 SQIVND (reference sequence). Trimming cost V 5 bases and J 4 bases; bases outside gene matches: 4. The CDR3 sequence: CASSRTGGFTGELFF. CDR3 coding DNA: TGTGCCAGTAGTCGGACAGGGGGGTTCACCGGGGAGCTGTTTTTT.

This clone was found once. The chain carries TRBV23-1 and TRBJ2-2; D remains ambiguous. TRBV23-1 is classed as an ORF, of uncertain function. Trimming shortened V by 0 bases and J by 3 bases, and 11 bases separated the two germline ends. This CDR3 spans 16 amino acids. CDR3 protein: CASSQSGQPDTGELFF. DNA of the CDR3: TGCGCCAGCAGTCAATCGGGCCAGCCAGACACCGGGGAGCTGTTTTTT.

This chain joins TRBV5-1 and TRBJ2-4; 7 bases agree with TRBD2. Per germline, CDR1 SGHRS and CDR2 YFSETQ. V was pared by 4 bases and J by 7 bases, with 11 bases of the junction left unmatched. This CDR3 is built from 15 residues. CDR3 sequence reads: CASSSGTLSGNIQYF. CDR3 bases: TGCGCCAGCAGCAGCGGGACCCTAAGCGGGAACATTCAGTACTTC. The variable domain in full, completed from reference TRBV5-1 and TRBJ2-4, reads KAGVTQTPRYLIKTRGQQVTLSCSPISGHRSVSWYQQTPGQGLQFLFEYFSETQRNKGNFPGRFSGRQFSNSRSEMNVSTLELGDSALYLCASSSGTLSGNIQYFGAGTRLSVL.

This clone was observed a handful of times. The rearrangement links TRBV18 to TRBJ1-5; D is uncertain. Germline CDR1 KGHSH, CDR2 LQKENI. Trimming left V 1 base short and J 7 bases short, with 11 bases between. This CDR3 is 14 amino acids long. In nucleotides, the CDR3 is TGTGCCAGCTCACCACTGGGAGTTGGGCAGCCCCAGCATTTT. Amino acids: CASSPLGVGQPQHF.

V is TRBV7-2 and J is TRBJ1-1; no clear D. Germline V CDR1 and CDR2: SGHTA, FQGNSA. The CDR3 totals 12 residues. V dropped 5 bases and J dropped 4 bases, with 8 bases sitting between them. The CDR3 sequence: CASSRSFTEAFF. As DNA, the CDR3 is TGTGCCAGCAGCCGTTCTTTCACTGAAGCTTTCTTT.

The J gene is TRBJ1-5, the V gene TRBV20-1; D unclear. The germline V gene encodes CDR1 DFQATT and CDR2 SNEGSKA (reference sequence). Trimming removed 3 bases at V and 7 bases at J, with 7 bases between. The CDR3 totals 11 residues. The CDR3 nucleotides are TGCAGTGCTAGGGCAGAACAGCCCCAGCATTTT. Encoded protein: CSARAEQPQHF.

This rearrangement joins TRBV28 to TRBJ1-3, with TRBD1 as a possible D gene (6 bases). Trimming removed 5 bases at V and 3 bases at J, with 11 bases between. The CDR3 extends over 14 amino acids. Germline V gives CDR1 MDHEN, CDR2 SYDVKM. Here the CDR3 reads CASSRPDSGNTIYF. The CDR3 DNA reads TGTGCCAGCAGTCGCCCGGACAGTGGAAACACCATATATTTT.